This TCR beta chain was observed in a study of blood T cell repertoires in COVID-19. V was clipped by 0 bases and J by 6 bases; unmatched bases: 6. The CDR3 is made up of 17 amino acids. Sequencing used immunoSEQ multiplex PCR; TCRdb keeps in-frame clones, though not all of them. In the table there are hundreds of thousands of clones, around 87% of which are singletons. The TCR originated in a man between 18 and 35 years old who had recovered from COVID-19. Sequencing used PBMCs or T cells enriched from blood (not recorded which). The chain employs TRBV5-3 and TRBJ2-3; 14 positions match TRBD2. TRBV5-3 falls under the ORF class, with uncertain function. CDR3 DNA sequence: TGTGCCAGAAGCTTGGTATTTGGGACTAGCGGGGGCGATACGCAGTATTTT. Protein: CARSLVFGTSGGDTQYF.